These 14 T cell receptor beta chains share one sample of origin, sequenced in a study of blood T cell repertoires in COVID-19. Produced via immunoSEQ multiplex PCR; TCRdb's table is partial and in-frame only. The table includes under 400,000 clones, around 87% detected once. Sequenced sample: PBMCs or T cells enriched from blood (not recorded which). The source of these receptors is a man between 35 and 55 years old in a cohort exposed to, infected with or recovered from COVID-19 (not recorded which).

This clone appeared once. V usage is TRBV10-1 and J usage is TRBJ2-7; 8 nucleotides align to TRBD1. This CDR3 is 15 amino acids long. Germline V CDR1 and CDR2: WNHNN, SYGVQD (reference sequence). Trimming took 0 bases from V and 3 from J; bases not matched to a gene: 4. The CDR3 coding sequence is TGCGCCAGCAGTGAGTCGGGGGACAGGAGCTACGAGCAGTACTTC. Encoded protein: CASSESGDRSYEQYF.

V gene TRBV4-1 combines with J gene TRBJ1-4; D unclear. CDR1 and CDR2 from the germline V gene are MGHRA and YSYEKL. CDR3 size: 13 residues. The V end was cut by 4 bases, the J end by 8 bases, with 11 bases between. As DNA, the CDR3 is TGCGCCAGCAGCCTAGCCACAATGGAAAAACTGTTTTTT. Protein: CASSLATMEKLFF.

The chain is built from TRBV19 and TRBJ2-4; no definite D call. Germline assignment: CDR1 LNHDA and CDR2 SQIVND (reference sequence). Trimming removed 4 bases from V and 0 bases from J, with 10 bases in between. CDR3 length: 15 amino acids. For the CDR3, the DNA is TGTGCCAGTAGTACCCCATTTTTAGCCAAAAACATTCAGTACTTC. Translation gives CASSTPFLAKNIQYF.

This clone was picked up many times. The V and J genes are TRBV19 and TRBJ1-1; 7 nucleotides line up with TRBD1. The CDR3 contains 13 residues. V trimming: 3 bases; J trimming: 4 bases; junction bases outside the gene matches: 2. Germline CDR1 and CDR2: LNHDA and SQIVND (reference sequence). The CDR3 loop is CASSIPGGTEAFF. The CDR3 coding sequence is TGTGCCAGTAGTATCCCAGGGGGCACTGAAGCTTTCTTT.

CDR3 protein: CASSESRYNYGYTF. CDR3 nucleotide sequence: TGTGCCAGCAGTGAAAGTCGGTATAACTATGGCTACACCTTC. The genes are TRBV2 and TRBJ1-2, with no clear D. Trimming removed 2 bases at V and 1 base at J, with 8 bases between. Germline values: CDR1 SNHLY, CDR2 FYNNEI. The CDR3 totals 14 residues.

The chain couples TRBV2 to TRBJ2-5; TRBD2 agrees at 11 bases. This CDR3 is built from 15 residues. Per the germline V gene, CDR1 is SNHLY and CDR2 is FYNNEI. The V gene end was trimmed by 5 bases and the J gene end by 1 base; junction bases not matched to a gene: 3. The DNA of the CDR3 is TGTGCCAGCAGTCAGGGGACTAGCGGCCAAGAGACCCAGTACTTC. Encoded protein: CASSQGTSGQETQYF. Looking up the rest from reference TRBV2 and TRBJ2-5 gives the full variable domain: EPEVTQTPSHQVTQMGQEVILRCVPISNHLYFYWYRQILGQKVEFLVSFYNNEISEKSEIFDDQFSVERPDGSNFTLKIRSTKLEDSAMYFCASSQGTSGQETQYFGPGTRLLVL.

The rearrangement uses TRBV6-5 and TRBJ1-5; D is uncertain. Deletions cut 0 bases from V and 4 bases from J, with 4 bases between. Germline lookup yields CDR1 MNHEY and CDR2 SVGAGI. The CDR3 is made up of 13 amino acids. CDR3 residues: CASSYSENQPQHF. The CDR3 DNA follows: TGTGCCAGCAGTTACTCGGAGAATCAGCCCCAGCATTTT.

J is TRBJ1-6 and V is TRBV6-5; D unclear. The CDR3 loop spans 15 amino acids. Per germline, CDR1 MNHEY and CDR2 SVGAGI. V shed 7 bases and J shed 0 bases, with 10 bases lying between them. The DNA for the CDR3 is TGTGCCAGCACCACCGCGAGCTCCTATAATTCACCCCTCCACTTT. Translated, it gives CASTTASSYNSPLHF.

V is TRBV15 and J is TRBJ1-5, with a tentative D call TRBD1 (6 bases). This CDR3 is built from 14 residues. Looked up from germline, CDR1 is LNHNV and CDR2 is YYDKDF (reference sequence). Trimming cost V 0 bases and J 9 bases, with 12 bases left between them. The CDR3 DNA reads as TGTGCCACCAGCAGAGACGGACAGCGGGGGCCCCAGCATTTT. Protein: CATSRDGQRGPQHF.

This chain uses TRBV6-5 with TRBJ2-5, with D possibly matching TRBD1 (5 bases). Trimming removed 0 bases from V and 2 bases from J, with 13 bases in between. The germline V gene has CDR1 MNHEY and CDR2 SVGAGI. This CDR3 has 16 residues. The CDR3, as DNA: TGTGCCAGCAGTTACTCCAGGGCCTCCCCACAAGAGACCCAGTACTTC. Protein: CASSYSRASPQETQYF.

The chain has TRBV30 and TRBJ1-5; the match to TRBD1 covers 8 bases. This CDR3 has 15 amino acids. Trimming took 2 bases from V and 5 from J; bases not matched to a gene: 8. Germline V gene lookup returns CDR1 GTSNPN and CDR2 SVGIG (reference sequence). The CDR3 region is CAWSPGQGGDQPQHF. The DNA for the CDR3 is TGTGCCTGGAGTCCTGGACAGGGAGGGGATCAGCCCCAGCATTTT.

V usage is TRBV7-8 and J usage is TRBJ1-6, with TRBD1 matching 10 bases. With 5 bases clipped from V and 6 bases from J, the junction kept 4 bases outside the gene matches. Germline-derived CDR1 and CDR2 are SGHVS and FQNEAQ. There are 15 residues in the CDR3. CDR3 in amino acids: CASSQGTGVNSPLHF. CDR3 DNA sequence: TGTGCCAGCAGCCAGGGGACAGGGGTTAATTCACCCCTCCACTTT. Full variable domain (missing parts from reference TRBV7-8 and TRBJ1-6): GAGVSQSPRYKVAKRGQDVALRCDPISGHVSLFWYQQALGQGPEFLTYFQNEAQLDKSGLPSDRFFAERPEGSVSTLKIQRTQQEDSAVYLCASSQGTGVNSPLHFGNGTRLTVT.

V usage is TRBV6-6 and J usage is TRBJ1-6; D is unclear. Trimming took 3 bases from V and 11 from J, leaving 14 bases between them. CDR3 length equals 14 residues. Germline lookup yields CDR1 MNHNY and CDR2 SVGAGI (reference sequence). The CDR3 DNA reads TGTGCCAGCAGTTATGAGGCGGCGCGAACACCCCTCCACTTT. It translates to CASSYEAARTPLHF.

Remarks on this clone: Additional DNA sequences in this sample encode the identical CDR3. This chain uses TRBV18 with TRBJ2-5, with 7 bases lining up with TRBD1. V lost 4 bases to trimming and J lost 3 bases; unmatched junction nucleotides: 8. CDR3 size: 15 residues. Germline loops: CDR1 KGHSH, CDR2 LQKENI. The CDR3 sequence is CASSRQGTGKETQYF. CDR3 nucleotides: TGTGCCAGCTCACGACAGGGTACGGGGAAAGAGACCCAGTACTTC.